The rows below give T cell receptor beta chains drawn from one sample of a study of cytomegalovirus exposure and HLA in healthy donors. The data were produced by immunoSEQ multiplex PCR, yet TCRdb's version contains in-frame clones alone and is incomplete. The data contain approximately 210,000 clones, roughly four fifths of them singletons. Sequencing input: PBMCs. The receptors come from a man aged 18 to 35 in good health and CMV-seronegative. The CDR3 runs from the conserved cysteine through the conserved F or W. D genes are given only for firm matches. Rows may omit the clone size; those that give it use once, few, many or a size class.

TGTGCCAGCAGCCCGACTAGACGCCTTACAAATGAGCAGTTCTTC	CASSPTRRLTNEQFF	.	once	TRBV7-2	TRBJ2-1	15
TGTGCCATCAGTGAGTCCCAGGGCCGCAATCAGCCCCAGCATTTT	CAISESQGRNQPQHF	.	.	TRBV10-3	TRBJ1-5	15
TGTGCCAGCAGCACCGGGACACTGAACACCGGGGAGCTGTTTTTT	CASSTGTLNTGELFF	.	.	TRBV6-5	TRBJ2-2	15
TGTGCCAGCAGTCCAGACCAGGGGGAATGGACAGCCAAAAACATTCAGTACTTC	CASSPDQGEWTAKNIQYF	TRBD1	.	TRBV27	TRBJ2-4	18
TGTGCCAGCCGGGACAGAGGGGAGCAGTACTTC	CASRDRGEQYF	TRBD1	.	TRBV28	TRBJ2-7	11
TGTGCTAGCAGCGCGGGGACAGGAGGGAATGAAAAACTGTTTTTT	CASSAGTGGNEKLFF	TRBD1	.	TRBV7-7	TRBJ1-4	15
TGTGCCAGCAGTTTCTCGACAGGGGGGAGGACTGAAGCTTTCTTT	CASSFSTGGRTEAFF	TRBD1	.	TRBV28	TRBJ1-1	15
TGCGCCAGCAGCCAAGATCCTTTGGCCCAGAACTATGGCTACACCTTC	CASSQDPLAQNYGYTF	.	.	TRBV4-1	TRBJ1-2	16
TGTGCCAGCAGCTGGGGGACAGGGAGTTCTGGAAACACCATATATTTT	CASSWGTGSSGNTIYF	TRBD1	.	TRBV7-6	TRBJ1-3	16
TGCAGCGTCCTCCGGGACAGGGTGAACATTCAGTACTTC	CSVLRDRVNIQYF	TRBD1	.	TRBV29-1	TRBJ2-4	13
TGTGCCACCAGCAGTGGCTTACGTGATTATGGCTACACCTTC	CATSSGLRDYGYTF	.	.	TRBV15	TRBJ1-2	14
TGTGCCAGCAGCCATCTGGTTAACAGTTACAATGAGCAGTTCTTC	CASSHLVNSYNEQFF	.	.	TRBV14	TRBJ2-1	15
TGTGCCAGCCGAGCTATAGTGGGACAGAAAAGCTCTGGGGCCAACGTCCTGACTTTC	CASRAIVGQKSSGANVLTF	TRBD1	.	TRBV2	TRBJ2-6	19
TGCGCCAGCAGCTCTTGGGGGACTAGCGGGGGATCCAGGGTGTACGAGCAGTACTTC	CASSSWGTSGGSRVYEQYF	TRBD2	.	TRBV5-1	TRBJ2-7	19
TGCGCCAGCAGTCATAAGGCTAGGTTAAACACCGGGGAGCTGTTTTTT	CASSHKARLNTGELFF	.	.	TRBV23-1	TRBJ2-2	16
TGTGCCAGTAGTATTTCGAGGACAGATACGCAGTATTTT	CASSISRTDTQYF	.	.	TRBV19	TRBJ2-3	13
TGTGCCTGGAACGGGCAGGGGGTTACCGGGGAGCTGTTTTTT	CAWNGQGVTGELFF	TRBD1	.	TRBV30	TRBJ2-2	14
TGTGCCAGCAGTCCACAGACAGGGTACCTCACCTACGAGCAGTACTTC	CASSPQTGYLTYEQYF	TRBD1	.	TRBV27	TRBJ2-7	16
TGTGCCAGCAGTTACTCTAGGGGACACTTGAACACTGAAGCTTTCTTT	CASSYSRGHLNTEAFF	.	.	TRBV6-5	TRBJ1-1	16
TGTGCCAGCAGCCTGACAGGGAGTACTGAAGCTTTCTTT	CASSLTGSTEAFF	TRBD1	once	TRBV6-6	TRBJ1-1	13
TGTGCCAGCAGCTCGATTCTAGCGGGAGGGCTGGATAATGAGCAGTTCTTC	CASSSILAGGLDNEQFF	TRBD2	.	TRBV7-8	TRBJ2-1	17
TGTGCCAGCAGCGTTCCCCGGGACTTTCGGCAGTTCTTC	CASSVPRDFRQFF	.	few	TRBV7-2	TRBJ2-1	13
TGTGCCAGCAGACCCGGACAGTCCACCGGGGAGCTGTTTTTT	CASRPGQSTGELFF	.	.	TRBV2	TRBJ2-2	14
TGTGCCAGTCGCTCCCAGGGATTTAGCAATCAGCCCCAGCATTTT	CASRSQGFSNQPQHF	.	.	TRBV19	TRBJ1-5	15
TGCGCCAGCAGCTTGGTGGCAGGGTCCTACGAGCAGTACTTC	CASSLVAGSYEQYF	.	few	TRBV5-1	TRBJ2-7	14
TGTGCCAGCAGCCGCCGGGGGAACACCGGGGAGCTGTTTTTT	CASSRRGNTGELFF	.	.	TRBV11-2	TRBJ2-2	14
TGTGCCAGCAGCGCCGACACTCGTCCCCCCCCGCCGACAGAAACTAACTATGGCTACACCTTC	CASSADTRPPPPTETNYGYTF	.	.	TRBV9	TRBJ1-2	21
TGTGCCAGCAGCTCCTTTCAGACAGGGAAAGGTTACGAGCAGTACTTC	CASSSFQTGKGYEQYF	TRBD1	.	TRBV7-9	TRBJ2-7	16
TGTGCCAGCAGCTTACGTCTAGGGGGTGAGCAGTTCTTC	CASSLRLGGEQFF	.	few	TRBV7-2	TRBJ2-1	13
TGTGCCAGCACCAAGGGGCAGGGTAGCTATGGCTACACCTTC	CASTKGQGSYGYTF	.	.	TRBV9	TRBJ1-2	14
TGTGCCAGCAGCGTAGACGAGGTTAACACCGGGGAGCTGTTTTTT	CASSVDEVNTGELFF	.	.	TRBV9	TRBJ2-2	15
TGTGCCAGCAGCGGGGGGGGGCCCGGGGAGACCCAGTACTTC	CASSGGGPGETQYF	.	.	TRBV9	TRBJ2-5	14
TGTGCCAGCTCACCAGTTCATACAGGGAGTTACAATCAGCCCCAGCATTTT	CASSPVHTGSYNQPQHF	.	.	TRBV18	TRBJ1-5	17
TGCAGCGTTACAACAGGGTCCTACGAGCAGTACTTC	CSVTTGSYEQYF	.	.	TRBV29-1	TRBJ2-7	12
TGTGCCAGCAGCGTCTCCGGGGATAACCTGGAAGGCTACACCTTC	CASSVSGDNLEGYTF	.	few	TRBV7-6	TRBJ1-2	15
TGTGCCTGGAGCGGACTAGCGGGAGCGGAGACCCAGTACTTC	CAWSGLAGAETQYF	TRBD2	.	TRBV30	TRBJ2-5	14
TGTGCCAGCTCACCCCTTGCAGGGATAAGCTCCTACGAGCAGTACTTC	CASSPLAGISSYEQYF	.	.	TRBV18	TRBJ2-7	16
TGTGCCAGCAGTGACCGTACCAGGGGTTCAAGCAATCAGCCCCAGCATTTT	CASSDRTRGSSNQPQHF	.	.	TRBV6-1	TRBJ1-5	17
TGTGCCAGCAGCTTGGCTTCCCGCGGTCGGTACAATGAGCAGTTCTTC	CASSLASRGRYNEQFF	.	once	TRBV5-6	TRBJ2-1	16
TGCAGCGTTGAAGCCCGACAGGGTTCGCGCGAGCAGTACTTC	CSVEARQGSREQYF	TRBD1	.	TRBV29-1	TRBJ2-7	14
TGTGCCAGCAGTCCCGCCGGGGGGGAGACTGAAGCTTTCTTT	CASSPAGGETEAFF	.	.	TRBV6-5	TRBJ1-1	14
TGTGCCAGCAGTACAGGGGACAATCAGCCCCAGCATTTT	CASSTGDNQPQHF	TRBD1	.	TRBV27	TRBJ1-5	13
TGTGCCAGCAGCCGACTGCAATCCTTCTCTGGAAACACCATATATTTT	CASSRLQSFSGNTIYF	.	.	TRBV7-2	TRBJ1-3	16
TGTGCCAGCAGCGTAGGCCCCAGGAACCCATACGAGCAGTACTTC	CASSVGPRNPYEQYF	.	.	TRBV9	TRBJ2-7	15
TGTGCCAGCAGCCGCGGGACTTACCCTAGCACAGATACGCAGTATTTT	CASSRGTYPSTDTQYF	.	few	TRBV7-2	TRBJ2-3	16
TGCGCCAGCAGCGCCGGGACTGGCGGGAGGATGAGAGATACGCAGTATTTT	CASSAGTGGRMRDTQYF	TRBD2	once	TRBV5-1	TRBJ2-3	17
TGCGCCAGCAGCCAAGATCGGCCGGGAACAGGGAGCTACGAGCAGTACTTC	CASSQDRPGTGSYEQYF	.	.	TRBV4-3	TRBJ2-7	17
TGCGCCAGCAGCCCCTATCCCAGCGGGACTTCCCACGAGCAGTACTTC	CASSPYPSGTSHEQYF	TRBD2	.	TRBV4-1	TRBJ2-7	16
TGTGCCAGTAGTAGGCTAGCGGGAGCTGGGGGTTGGAATGAGCAGTTCTTC	CASSRLAGAGGWNEQFF	TRBD2	few	TRBV19	TRBJ2-1	17